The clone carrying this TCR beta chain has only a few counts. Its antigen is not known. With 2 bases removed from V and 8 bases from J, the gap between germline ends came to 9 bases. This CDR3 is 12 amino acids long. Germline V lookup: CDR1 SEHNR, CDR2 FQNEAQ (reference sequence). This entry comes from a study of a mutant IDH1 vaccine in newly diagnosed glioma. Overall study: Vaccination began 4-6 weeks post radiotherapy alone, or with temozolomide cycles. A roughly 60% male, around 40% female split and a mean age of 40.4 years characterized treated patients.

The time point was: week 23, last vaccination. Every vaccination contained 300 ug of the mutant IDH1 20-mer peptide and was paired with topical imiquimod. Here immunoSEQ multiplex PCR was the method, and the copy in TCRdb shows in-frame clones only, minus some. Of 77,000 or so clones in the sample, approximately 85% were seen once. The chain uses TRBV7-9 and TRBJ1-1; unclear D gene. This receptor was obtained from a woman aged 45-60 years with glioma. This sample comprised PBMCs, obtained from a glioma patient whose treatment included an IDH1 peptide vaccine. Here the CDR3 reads CASSLLTGEAFF. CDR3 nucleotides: TGTGCCAGCAGCTTATTGACGGGAGAAGCTTTCTTT.